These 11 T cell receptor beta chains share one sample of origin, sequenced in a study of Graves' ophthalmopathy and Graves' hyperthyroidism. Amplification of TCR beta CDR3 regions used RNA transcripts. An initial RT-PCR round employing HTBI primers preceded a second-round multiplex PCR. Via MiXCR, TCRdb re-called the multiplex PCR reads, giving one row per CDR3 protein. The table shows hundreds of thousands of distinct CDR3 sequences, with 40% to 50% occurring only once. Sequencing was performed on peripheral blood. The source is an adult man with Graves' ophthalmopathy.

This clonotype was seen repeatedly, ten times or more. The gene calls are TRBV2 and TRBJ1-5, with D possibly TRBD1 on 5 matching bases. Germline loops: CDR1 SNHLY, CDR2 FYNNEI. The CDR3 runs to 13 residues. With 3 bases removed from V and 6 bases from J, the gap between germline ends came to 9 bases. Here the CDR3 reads CASSDRVAQPQHF. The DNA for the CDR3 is TGTGCCAGCAGTGACAGGGTCGCTCAGCCCCAGCATTTT.

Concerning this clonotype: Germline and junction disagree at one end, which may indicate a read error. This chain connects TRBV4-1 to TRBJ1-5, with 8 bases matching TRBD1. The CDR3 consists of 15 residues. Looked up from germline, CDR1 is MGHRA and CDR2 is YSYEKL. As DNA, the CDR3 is TGTGCCAGCAGCCAGACGACAGGGGGCAATCAGCCCCAGCATTTT. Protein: CASSQTTGGNQPQHF.

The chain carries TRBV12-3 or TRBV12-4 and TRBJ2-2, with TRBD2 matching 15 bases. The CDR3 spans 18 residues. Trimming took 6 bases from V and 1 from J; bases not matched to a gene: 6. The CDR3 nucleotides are TGTGCCAGCAGCTTTCCGGGACTAGCGGGGGGGAACACCGGGGAGCTGTTTTTT. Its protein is CASSFPGLAGGNTGELFF.

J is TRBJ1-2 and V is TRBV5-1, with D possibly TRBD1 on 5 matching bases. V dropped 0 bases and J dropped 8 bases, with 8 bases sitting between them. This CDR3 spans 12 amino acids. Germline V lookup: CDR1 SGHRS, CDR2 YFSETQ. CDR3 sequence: CASSLAGEGYTF. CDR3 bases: TGCGCCAGCAGCTTGGCGGGGGAAGGCTACACCTTC.

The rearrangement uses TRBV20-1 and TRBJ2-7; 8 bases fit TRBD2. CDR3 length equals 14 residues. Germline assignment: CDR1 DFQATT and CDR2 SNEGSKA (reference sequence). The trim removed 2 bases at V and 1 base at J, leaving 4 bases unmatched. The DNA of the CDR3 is TGCAGTGCTAGACTAGCGGGCCCTTCCTACGAGCAGTACTTC. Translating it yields CSARLAGPSYEQYF.

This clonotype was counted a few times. CDR3 nucleotides: TGCGCCAGCAGCTTCAGTCAGGGACTGAACACTGAAGCTTTCTTT. Residues: CASSFSQGLNTEAFF. This chain joins TRBV5-1 and TRBJ1-1; perhaps TRBD1 as D (5 bases). V lost 2 bases and J 0 bases, leaving 11 bases between the germline ends. CDR1 and CDR2 (germline): SGHRS, YFSETQ. There are 15 residues in the CDR3.

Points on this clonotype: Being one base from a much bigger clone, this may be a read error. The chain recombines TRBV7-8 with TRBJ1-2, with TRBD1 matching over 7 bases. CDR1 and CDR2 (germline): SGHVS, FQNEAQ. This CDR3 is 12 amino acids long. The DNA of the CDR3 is TGTGTCAGCAGCCCTAGACAGGGCGGCTACACCTTC. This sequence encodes CVSSPRQGGYTF.

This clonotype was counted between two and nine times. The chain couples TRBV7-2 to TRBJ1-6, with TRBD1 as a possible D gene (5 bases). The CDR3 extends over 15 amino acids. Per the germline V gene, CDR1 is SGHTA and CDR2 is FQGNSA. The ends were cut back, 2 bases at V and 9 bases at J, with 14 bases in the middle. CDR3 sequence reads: CASSLIVAGISPLHF. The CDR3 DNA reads TGTGCCAGCAGCTTAATTGTTGCAGGGATTTCACCCCTCCACTTT.

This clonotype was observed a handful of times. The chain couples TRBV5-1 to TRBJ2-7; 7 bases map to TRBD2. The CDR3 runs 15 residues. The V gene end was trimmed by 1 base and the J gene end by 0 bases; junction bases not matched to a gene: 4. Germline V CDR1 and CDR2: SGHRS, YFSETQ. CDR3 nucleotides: TGCGCCAGCAGCTTGTTTGGGGGGGACTCCTACGAGCAGTACTTC. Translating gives CASSLFGGDSYEQYF.

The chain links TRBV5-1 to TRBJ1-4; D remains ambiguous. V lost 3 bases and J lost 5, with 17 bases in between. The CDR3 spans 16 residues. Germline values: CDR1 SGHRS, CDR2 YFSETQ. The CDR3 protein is CASSWPAGDVNEKLFF. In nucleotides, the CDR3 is TGCGCCAGCAGCTGGCCAGCGGGAGACGTCAATGAAAAACTGTTTTTT.

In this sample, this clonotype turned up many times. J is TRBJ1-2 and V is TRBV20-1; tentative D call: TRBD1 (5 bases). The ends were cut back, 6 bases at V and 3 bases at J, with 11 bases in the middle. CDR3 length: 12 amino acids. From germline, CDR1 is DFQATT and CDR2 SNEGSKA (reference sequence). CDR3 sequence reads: CSAEDTDYGYTF. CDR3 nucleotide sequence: TGCAGTGCCGAGGACACCGACTATGGCTACACCTTC.